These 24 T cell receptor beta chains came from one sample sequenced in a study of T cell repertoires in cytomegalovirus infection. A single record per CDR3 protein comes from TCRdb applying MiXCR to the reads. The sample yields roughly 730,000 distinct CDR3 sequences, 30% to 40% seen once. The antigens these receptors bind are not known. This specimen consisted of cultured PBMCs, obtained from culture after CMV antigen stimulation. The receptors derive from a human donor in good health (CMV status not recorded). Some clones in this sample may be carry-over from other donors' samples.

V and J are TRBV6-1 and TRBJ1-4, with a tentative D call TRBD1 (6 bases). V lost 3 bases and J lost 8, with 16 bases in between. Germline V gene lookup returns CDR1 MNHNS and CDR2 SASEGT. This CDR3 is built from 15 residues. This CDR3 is CASSDMDSVREKLFF. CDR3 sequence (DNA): TGTGCCAGCAGTGATATGGACAGTGTAAGGGAAAAACTGTTTTTT.

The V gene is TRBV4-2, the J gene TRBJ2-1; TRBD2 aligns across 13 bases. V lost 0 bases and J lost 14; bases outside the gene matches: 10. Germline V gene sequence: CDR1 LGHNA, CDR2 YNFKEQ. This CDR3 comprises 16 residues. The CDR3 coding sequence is TGTGCCAGCAGCCAAGAAGAAGGGACTAGCGGGGTTGGGGAGTTCTTC. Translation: CASSQEEGTSGVGEFF.

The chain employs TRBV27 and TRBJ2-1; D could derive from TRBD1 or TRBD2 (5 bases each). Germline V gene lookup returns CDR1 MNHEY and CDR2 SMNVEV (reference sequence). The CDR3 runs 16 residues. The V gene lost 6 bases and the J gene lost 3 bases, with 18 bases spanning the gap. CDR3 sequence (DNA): TGTGCCAGCAGCCCCACTGGGGGTAAGGGCTACAATGAGCAGTTCTTC. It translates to CASSPTGGKGYNEQFF.

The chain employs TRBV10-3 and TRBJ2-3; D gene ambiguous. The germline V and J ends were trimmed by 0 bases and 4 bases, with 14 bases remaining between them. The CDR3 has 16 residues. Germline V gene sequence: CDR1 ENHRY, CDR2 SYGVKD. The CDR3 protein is CAISESAWDGADTQYF. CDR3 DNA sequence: TGTGCCATCAGTGAGTCTGCTTGGGATGGGGCAGATACGCAGTATTTT.

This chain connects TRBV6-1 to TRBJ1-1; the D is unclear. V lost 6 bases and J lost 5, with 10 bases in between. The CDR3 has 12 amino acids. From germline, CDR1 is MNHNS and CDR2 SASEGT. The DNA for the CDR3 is TGTGCCAGCAGGTATTCGGGAACTGAAGCTTTCTTT. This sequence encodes CASRYSGTEAFF.

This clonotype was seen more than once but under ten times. The CDR3 DNA is TGTGCCAGCAGTTACGGGACCTCCTACGAGCAGTACTTC. Translated, it gives CASSYGTSYEQYF. This rearrangement joins TRBV6-2 or TRBV6-3 to TRBJ2-7, with D perhaps matching TRBD1 or TRBD2 (5 bases each). Trimming stripped 2 bases from V and 0 bases from J, with 5 bases between. Germline V CDR1 and CDR2: MNHEY, SVGEGT. The CDR3 totals 13 residues.

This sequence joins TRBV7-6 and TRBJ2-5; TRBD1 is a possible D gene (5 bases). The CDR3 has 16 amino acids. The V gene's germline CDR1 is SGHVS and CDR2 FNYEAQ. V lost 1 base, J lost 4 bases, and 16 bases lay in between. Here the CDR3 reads CASSLGQGTNRETQYF. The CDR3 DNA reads TGTGCCAGCAGCTTAGGTCAGGGTACTAATCGAGAGACCCAGTACTTC.

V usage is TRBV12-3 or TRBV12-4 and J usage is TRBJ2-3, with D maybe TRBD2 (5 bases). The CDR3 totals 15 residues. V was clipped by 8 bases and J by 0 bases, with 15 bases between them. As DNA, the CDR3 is TGTGCCAGCTACCTAAGGGCGGGTAGCACAGATACGCAGTATTTT. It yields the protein CASYLRAGSTDTQYF.

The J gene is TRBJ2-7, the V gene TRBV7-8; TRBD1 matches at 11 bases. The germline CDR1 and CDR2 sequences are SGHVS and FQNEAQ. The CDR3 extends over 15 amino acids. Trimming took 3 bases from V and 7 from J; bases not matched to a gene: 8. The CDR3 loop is CASSLAGQGAREQYF. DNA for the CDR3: TGTGCCAGCAGCTTGGCTGGACAGGGGGCGCGGGAGCAGTACTTC.

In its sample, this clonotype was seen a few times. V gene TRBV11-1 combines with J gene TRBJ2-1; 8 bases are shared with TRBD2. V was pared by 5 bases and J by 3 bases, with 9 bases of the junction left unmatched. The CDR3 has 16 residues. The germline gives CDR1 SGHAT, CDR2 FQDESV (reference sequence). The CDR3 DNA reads TGTGCCAGCAGCCTCCGGGGTAGCGGGGTCTACAATGAGCAGTTCTTC. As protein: CASSLRGSGVYNEQFF.

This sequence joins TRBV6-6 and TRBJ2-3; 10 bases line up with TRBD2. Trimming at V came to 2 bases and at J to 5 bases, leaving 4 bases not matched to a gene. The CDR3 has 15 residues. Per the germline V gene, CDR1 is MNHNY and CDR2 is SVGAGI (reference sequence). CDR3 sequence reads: CASSYLAGAVDTQYF. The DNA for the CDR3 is TGTGCCAGCAGTTACCTAGCGGGAGCGGTAGATACGCAGTATTTT.

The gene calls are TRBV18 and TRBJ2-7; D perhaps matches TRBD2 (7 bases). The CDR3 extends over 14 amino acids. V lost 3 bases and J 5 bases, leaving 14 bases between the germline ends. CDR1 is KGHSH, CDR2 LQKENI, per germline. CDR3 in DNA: TGTGCCAGCTCACCGGGGGGGGGCTCTAACGAGCAGTACTTC. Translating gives CASSPGGGSNEQYF.

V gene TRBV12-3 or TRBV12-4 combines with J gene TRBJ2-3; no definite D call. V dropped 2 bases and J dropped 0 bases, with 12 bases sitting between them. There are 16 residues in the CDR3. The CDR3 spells CASSLRAATSTDTQYF. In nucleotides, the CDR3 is TGTGCCAGCAGTTTACGGGCAGCCACTAGCACAGATACGCAGTATTTT.

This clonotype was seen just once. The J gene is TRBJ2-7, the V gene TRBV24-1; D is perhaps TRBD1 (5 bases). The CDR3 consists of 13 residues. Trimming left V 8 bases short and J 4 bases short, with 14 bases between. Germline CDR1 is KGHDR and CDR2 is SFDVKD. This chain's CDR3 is CATTGMNPYEQYF. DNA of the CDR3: TGTGCCACCACAGGGATGAATCCTTACGAGCAGTACTTC.

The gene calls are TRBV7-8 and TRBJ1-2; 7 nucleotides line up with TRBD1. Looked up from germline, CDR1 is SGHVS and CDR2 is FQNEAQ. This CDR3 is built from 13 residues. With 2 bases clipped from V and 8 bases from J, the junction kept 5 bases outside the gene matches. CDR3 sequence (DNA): TGTGCCAGCAGCTTACAGGGGGTTGGCGGCTACACCTTC. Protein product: CASSLQGVGGYTF.

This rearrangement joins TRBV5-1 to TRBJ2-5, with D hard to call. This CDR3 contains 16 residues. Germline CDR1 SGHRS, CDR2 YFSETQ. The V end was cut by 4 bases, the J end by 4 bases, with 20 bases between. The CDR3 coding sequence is TGCGCCAGCAGCCCAGAGCAGCTACAGCCGAGAGAGACCCAGTACTTC. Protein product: CASSPEQLQPRETQYF.

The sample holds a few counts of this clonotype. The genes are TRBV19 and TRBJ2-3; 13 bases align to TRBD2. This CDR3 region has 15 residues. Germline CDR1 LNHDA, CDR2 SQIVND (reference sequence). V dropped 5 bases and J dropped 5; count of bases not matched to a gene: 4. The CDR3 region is CASSSWTSGRDTQYF. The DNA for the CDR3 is TGTGCCAGTAGTTCCTGGACTAGCGGGAGAGATACGCAGTATTTT.

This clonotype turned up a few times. The CDR3 DNA reads TGCAGTGCTAGAGAGTCGTGGACTAGCGATCCAGATACGCAGTATTTT. Its protein product is CSARESWTSDPDTQYF. This chain connects TRBV20-1 to TRBJ2-3; 9 positions match TRBD2. The CDR3 is made up of 16 amino acids. The germline gives CDR1 DFQATT, CDR2 SNEGSKA (reference sequence). V shed 0 bases and J 4 bases; nucleotides not matched to a gene: 8.

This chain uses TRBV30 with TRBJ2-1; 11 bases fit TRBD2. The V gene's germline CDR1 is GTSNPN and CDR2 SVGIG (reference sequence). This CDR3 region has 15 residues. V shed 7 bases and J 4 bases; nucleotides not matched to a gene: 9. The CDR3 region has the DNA TGTGCCTACGCCCTCGGACTAGCGGGTTACAATGAGCAGTTCTTC. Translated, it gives CAYALGLAGYNEQFF.

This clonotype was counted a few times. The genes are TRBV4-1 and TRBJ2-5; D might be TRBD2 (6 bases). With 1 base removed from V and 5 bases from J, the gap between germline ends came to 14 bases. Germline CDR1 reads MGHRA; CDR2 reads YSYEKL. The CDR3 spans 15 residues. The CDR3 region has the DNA TGCGCCAGCAGCCAAGGGACCGGGAGCTATGAGACCCAGTACTTC. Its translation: CASSQGTGSYETQYF.

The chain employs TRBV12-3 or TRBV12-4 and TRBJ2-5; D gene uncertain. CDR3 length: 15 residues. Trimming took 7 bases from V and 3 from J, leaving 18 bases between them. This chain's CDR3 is CASTRSGISKETQYF. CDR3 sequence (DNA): TGTGCCAGCACCCGATCTGGCATTTCTAAAGAGACCCAGTACTTC.

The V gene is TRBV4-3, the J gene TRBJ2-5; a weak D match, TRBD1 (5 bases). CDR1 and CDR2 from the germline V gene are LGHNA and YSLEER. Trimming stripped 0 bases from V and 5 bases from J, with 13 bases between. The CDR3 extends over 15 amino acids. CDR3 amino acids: CASSQDVGPGETQYF. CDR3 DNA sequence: TGCGCCAGCAGCCAAGACGTGGGCCCAGGGGAGACCCAGTACTTC.

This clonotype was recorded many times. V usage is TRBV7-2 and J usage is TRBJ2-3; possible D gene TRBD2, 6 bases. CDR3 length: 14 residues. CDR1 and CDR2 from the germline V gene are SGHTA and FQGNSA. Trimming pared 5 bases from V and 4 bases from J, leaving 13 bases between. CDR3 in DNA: TGTGCCAGCAGCCAACTGGGCGGGGCAGATACGCAGTATTTT. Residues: CASSQLGGADTQYF.

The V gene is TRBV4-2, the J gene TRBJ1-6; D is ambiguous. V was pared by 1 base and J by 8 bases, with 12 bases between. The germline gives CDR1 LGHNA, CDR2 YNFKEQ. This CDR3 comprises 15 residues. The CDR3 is CASSQVESGDSPLHF. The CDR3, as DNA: TGTGCCAGCAGCCAAGTTGAGAGTGGGGATTCACCCCTCCACTTT.